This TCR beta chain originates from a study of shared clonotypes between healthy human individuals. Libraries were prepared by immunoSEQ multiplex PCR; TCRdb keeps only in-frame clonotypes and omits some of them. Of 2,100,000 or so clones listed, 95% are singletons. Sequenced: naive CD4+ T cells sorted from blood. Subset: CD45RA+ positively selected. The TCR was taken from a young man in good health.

The CDR3 bases are TGTGCCAGCAGTTTCCCTCGGGGTTCAACTGAAGCTTTCTTT. It specifies CASSFPRGSTEAFF. This chain links TRBV28 with TRBJ1-1; D gene unclear. Germline values: CDR1 MDHEN, CDR2 SYDVKM. The CDR3 has 14 residues. The germline V and J ends were trimmed by 3 bases and 5 bases, with 13 bases remaining between them.